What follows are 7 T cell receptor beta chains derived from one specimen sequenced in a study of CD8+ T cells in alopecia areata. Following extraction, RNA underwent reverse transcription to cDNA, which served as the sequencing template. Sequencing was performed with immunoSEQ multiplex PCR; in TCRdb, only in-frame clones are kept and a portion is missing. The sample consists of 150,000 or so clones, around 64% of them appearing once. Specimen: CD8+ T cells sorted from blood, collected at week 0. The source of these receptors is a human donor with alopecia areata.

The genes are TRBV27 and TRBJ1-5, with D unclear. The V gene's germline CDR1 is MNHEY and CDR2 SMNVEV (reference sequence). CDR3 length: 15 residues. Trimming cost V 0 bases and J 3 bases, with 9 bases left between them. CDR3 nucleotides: TGTGCCAGCAGTTTATCGTGGAGGGCCAATCAGCCCCAGCATTTT. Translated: CASSLSWRANQPQHF.

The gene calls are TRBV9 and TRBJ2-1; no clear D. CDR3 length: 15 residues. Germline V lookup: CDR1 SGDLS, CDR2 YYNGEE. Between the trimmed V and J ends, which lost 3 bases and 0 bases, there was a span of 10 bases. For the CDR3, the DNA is TGTGCCAGCAGCGGCGGACCACCCTCCTACAATGAGCAGTTCTTC. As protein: CASSGGPPSYNEQFF.

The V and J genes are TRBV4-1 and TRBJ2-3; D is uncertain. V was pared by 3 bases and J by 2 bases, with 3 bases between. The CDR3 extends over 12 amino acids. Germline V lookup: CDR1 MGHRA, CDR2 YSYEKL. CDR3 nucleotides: TGCGCCAGCAGCCATTTCACAGATACGCAGTATTTT. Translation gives CASSHFTDTQYF.

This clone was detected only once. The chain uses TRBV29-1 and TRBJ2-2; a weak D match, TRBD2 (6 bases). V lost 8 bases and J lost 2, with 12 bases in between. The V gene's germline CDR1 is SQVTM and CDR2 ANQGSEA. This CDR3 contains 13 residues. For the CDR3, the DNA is TGCAGCTCCCTCGCGGGAAACACCGGGGAGCTGTTTTTT. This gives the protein CSSLAGNTGELFF.

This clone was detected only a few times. CDR3 DNA sequence: TGTGCCAGTAGTATAGGTGCGGGCAACACTGAAGCTTTCTTT. Translating gives CASSIGAGNTEAFF. The rearrangement uses TRBV19 and TRBJ1-1; D unresolved. CDR1 and CDR2 (germline): LNHDA, SQIVND (reference sequence). V was clipped by 1 base and J by 2 bases, with 8 bases between them. This CDR3 is 14 amino acids long.

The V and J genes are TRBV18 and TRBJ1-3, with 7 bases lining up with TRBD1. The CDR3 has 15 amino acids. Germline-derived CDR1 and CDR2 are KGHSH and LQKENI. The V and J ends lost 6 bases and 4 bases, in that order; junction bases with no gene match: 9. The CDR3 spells CASSGRQGSGNTIYF. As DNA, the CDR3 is TGTGCCAGCTCCGGGCGACAGGGTTCAGGAAACACCATATATTTT.

CDR3 coding DNA: TGTGCCAGCAGTCTCGGGACTAGCGGGGCAAATGAGCAGTTCTTC. The encoded protein is CASSLGTSGANEQFF. The V gene is TRBV27, the J gene TRBJ2-1, with 13 bases lining up with TRBD2. With 5 bases clipped from V and 7 bases from J, the junction kept 5 bases outside the gene matches. Germline V CDR1 and CDR2: MNHEY, SMNVEV (reference sequence). CDR3 length: 15 amino acids.